This TCR beta chain was profiled in a study of shared clonotypes between healthy human individuals. Assay used: immunoSEQ multiplex PCR; TCRdb lists only in-frame clones, some missing. The table lists a few hundred thousand clones, less than 85% of them singletons. All of the donors resided in Nashville, Tennessee, and each was a Caucasian adult. In its sample, this clone was seen many times. Sequenced material: memory CD4+ T cells sorted from blood. Subset denoted: CD45RA-negative fraction. This TCR was sampled from a young man in good health.

The CDR3 here is CASSLGPGELFF. The CDR3, as DNA: TGTGCCAGCAGCTTAGGACCCGGGGAGCTGTTTTTT. The V gene is TRBV7-8, the J gene TRBJ2-2; D unclear. Germline V lookup: CDR1 SGHVS, CDR2 FQNEAQ. V lost 1 base and J lost 6, with 3 bases in between. The CDR3 is 12 residues long.